The rows below give T cell receptor beta chains drawn from one sample of a study of metastatic and nonmetastatic thyroid tumors. With MiXCR, TCRdb called clones anew from the PCR reads. Seen here are some 20,000 clones, around 28% observed once, and the top ten hold more than 6%. Sequenced material: blood. These receptors originate from a female donor with papillary thyroid cancer or a benign thyroid nodule (not recorded which). Some clones in this sample may be carry-over from other donors' samples. Each CDR3 is given with its conserved first and last residue. The D gene is left open where the match is weak. A clone size is listed for some rows: how often the clone was seen (once, few, many), or a class if it is expanded.

d_gene: TRBD1; j_gene: TRBJ2-1; v_gene: TRBV19; abundance: few; CDR3nt: TGTGCCAGTAGCCCGAACCGGGACAGAAGGGTCAATGAGCAGTTCTTC; CDR3aa: CASSPNRDRRVNEQFF
d_gene: TRBD1; j_gene: TRBJ2-7; v_gene: TRBV5-1; abundance: NA; CDR3nt: TGCGCCAGCAGCTCGGGCACGACAGGGGACGAGCAGTACTTC; CDR3aa: CASSSGTTGDEQYF
d_gene: TRBD2; j_gene: TRBJ2-7; v_gene: TRBV9; abundance: NA; CDR3nt: TGTGCCAGCAGCCCGCGCGCGGGGGTGGCCTACGAGCAGTACTTC; CDR3aa: CASSPRAGVAYEQYF
d_gene: NA; j_gene: TRBJ2-2; v_gene: TRBV28; abundance: NA; CDR3nt: TGTGCCAGCAGAAGGGGTTACGGGGAGCTGTTTTTT; CDR3aa: CASRRGYGELFF
d_gene: TRBD1; j_gene: TRBJ2-5; v_gene: TRBV20-1; abundance: NA; CDR3nt: TGCAGTGCTAGAACGACAGGGGGCGCAAAGACCCAGTACTTC; CDR3aa: CSARTTGGAKTQYF
d_gene: NA; j_gene: TRBJ2-1; v_gene: TRBV19; abundance: medium-sized; CDR3nt: TGTGCCAGTCTGGGAGGATCGTACTACAATGAGCAGTTCTTC; CDR3aa: CASLGGSYYNEQFF
d_gene: NA; j_gene: TRBJ1-5; v_gene: TRBV5-6; abundance: many; CDR3nt: TGTGCCAGCAGCCTACAGGGTCCCCAGCCCCAGCATTTT; CDR3aa: CASSLQGPQPQHF
d_gene: NA; j_gene: TRBJ1-1; v_gene: TRBV12-3/TRBV12-4; abundance: NA; CDR3nt: TGTGCCAGCAGTTTCGCGGGGTCTGGGGCTTTCTTT; CDR3aa: CASSFAGSGAFF
d_gene: NA; j_gene: TRBJ2-7; v_gene: TRBV6-1; abundance: few; CDR3nt: TGTGCCAGCACCGGAGGGGGCTCCTACGAGCAGTGCTTC; CDR3aa: CASTGGGSYEQCF
d_gene: NA; j_gene: TRBJ2-5; v_gene: TRBV12-3/TRBV12-4; abundance: medium-sized; CDR3nt: TGTGCCAGCAGTTTATTCTCTGGGAAAGAGACCCAGTACTTC; CDR3aa: CASSLFSGKETQYF
d_gene: TRBD1; j_gene: TRBJ1-2; v_gene: TRBV6-1; abundance: NA; CDR3nt: TGTGCCAGCAGTCCTGTATCCGGGACAGGGAACTATGGCTACACCTTC; CDR3aa: CASSPVSGTGNYGYTF
d_gene: TRBD1; j_gene: TRBJ1-2; v_gene: TRBV27; abundance: few; CDR3nt: TGTGCCAGCAGTCTACGACAGGGGGCTATGCGGGGCTACACCTTC; CDR3aa: CASSLRQGAMRGYTF
d_gene: NA; j_gene: TRBJ2-3; v_gene: TRBV2; abundance: few; CDR3nt: TGTGCCAGCAGTGAAGGTAGAGTCGCCGCAGATACGCAGTATTTT; CDR3aa: CASSEGRVAADTQYF
d_gene: NA; j_gene: TRBJ2-1; v_gene: TRBV2; abundance: medium-sized; CDR3nt: TGTGCCAGCACCAGAGAAGGGACCTTAGACAATGAGCAGTTCTTC; CDR3aa: CASTREGTLDNEQFF
d_gene: NA; j_gene: TRBJ1-1; v_gene: TRBV27; abundance: many; CDR3nt: TGTGCCAGCAGTTTATTGGGGCGGGGGGTTGAAGCTTTCTTT; CDR3aa: CASSLLGRGVEAFF
d_gene: NA; j_gene: TRBJ1-5; v_gene: TRBV28; abundance: NA; CDR3nt: TGTGCCAGCAGTTTGGTACAGAATAGCAATCAGCCCCAGCATTTT; CDR3aa: CASSLVQNSNQPQHF
d_gene: NA; j_gene: TRBJ2-3; v_gene: TRBV3-1; abundance: NA; CDR3nt: TGTGCCAGCAGCCAAGGACGGGGCGACACAGATACGCAGTATTTT; CDR3aa: CASSQGRGDTDTQYF
d_gene: TRBD2; j_gene: TRBJ2-7; v_gene: TRBV6-5; abundance: few; CDR3nt: TGTGCCAGCAGTTACCTTAAGACTAGCGGCTCCTACGAGCAGTACTTC; CDR3aa: CASSYLKTSGSYEQYF
d_gene: TRBD2; j_gene: TRBJ2-7; v_gene: TRBV10-2; abundance: few; CDR3nt: TGCGCCAGCAGGTCCGGGACTACTACCTACGAGCAGTACTTC; CDR3aa: CASRSGTTTYEQYF
d_gene: NA; j_gene: TRBJ2-1; v_gene: TRBV7-8; abundance: many; CDR3nt: TGTGCCAGCAGCAGCCTCGGACTCAATGAGCAGTTCTTC; CDR3aa: CASSSLGLNEQFF
d_gene: NA; j_gene: TRBJ1-1; v_gene: TRBV6-9; abundance: NA; CDR3nt: TGTGCCAGCAGTTACTCAAAGGGGATGAGGAACACTGAAGCTTTCTTT; CDR3aa: CASSYSKGMRNTEAFF
d_gene: NA; j_gene: TRBJ2-6; v_gene: TRBV24-1; abundance: NA; CDR3nt: TGTGCCACCAGTGATTTTACGGCGACTGGTGCCAACGTCCTTACTTTC; CDR3aa: CATSDFTATGANVLTF
d_gene: TRBD2; j_gene: TRBJ2-3; v_gene: TRBV24-1; abundance: NA; CDR3nt: TGTGCCACCAGTGATTTAGGGACTAGCGGTACTCTAGATACGCAGTATTTT; CDR3aa: CATSDLGTSGTLDTQYF
d_gene: TRBD2; j_gene: TRBJ2-3; v_gene: TRBV2; abundance: many; CDR3nt: TGTGCCAGCAGCCGCGCTAGCGGGAGTCCAGATACGCAGTATTTT; CDR3aa: CASSRASGSPDTQYF
d_gene: TRBD2; j_gene: TRBJ2-1; v_gene: TRBV20-1; abundance: many; CDR3nt: TGCAGTGCTAGAGATCGGGCTAGCGGGAGTAATGAGCAGTTCTTC; CDR3aa: CSARDRASGSNEQFF
d_gene: TRBD2; j_gene: TRBJ2-7; v_gene: TRBV27; abundance: few; CDR3nt: TGTTCCAGCAGTTTACTAGCGGAATACGAGCAGTACTTC; CDR3aa: CSSSLLAEYEQYF
d_gene: TRBD1; j_gene: TRBJ1-2; v_gene: TRBV20-1; abundance: NA; CDR3nt: TGCAGTGCTTGGACAGGGATTTATGGCTACACCTTC; CDR3aa: CSAWTGIYGYTF
d_gene: TRBD1; j_gene: TRBJ2-5; v_gene: TRBV2; abundance: few; CDR3nt: TGTGCCACCCAAGGGGGACAGTGTGTTGAGACCCAGTACTTC; CDR3aa: CATQGGQCVETQYF
d_gene: NA; j_gene: TRBJ2-3; v_gene: TRBV20-1; abundance: many; CDR3nt: TGCAGTGCAGCTCCCCTCCGGGCAGGGAGGGGGATCACAGATACGCAGTATTTT; CDR3aa: CSAAPLRAGRGITDTQYF
d_gene: NA; j_gene: TRBJ2-7; v_gene: TRBV6-1; abundance: few; CDR3nt: TGTGCCAGCAGTTCCCCGTCTAGCTCCTACGAGCAGTACTTC; CDR3aa: CASSSPSSSYEQYF
d_gene: NA; j_gene: TRBJ2-3; v_gene: TRBV6-1; abundance: few; CDR3nt: TGTGCCAGCAGAAGATCCACAGATACGCAATATTTT; CDR3aa: CASRRSTDTQYF
d_gene: NA; j_gene: TRBJ1-2; v_gene: TRBV28; abundance: NA; CDR3nt: TGTGCCAGCAGTTTATATATGGCATGGGCTAACTATGGCTACACCTTC; CDR3aa: CASSLYMAWANYGYTF
d_gene: NA; j_gene: TRBJ1-2; v_gene: TRBV20-1; abundance: NA; CDR3nt: TGCAGTGGCCGGAGGGGGGCAGAGGGCTACACCTTC; CDR3aa: CSGRRGAEGYTF
d_gene: TRBD2; j_gene: TRBJ2-5; v_gene: TRBV6-1; abundance: few; CDR3nt: TGTGCCAGCAGGCGGACTAGGTCCCAAGAGACCCGGTACTTC; CDR3aa: CASRRTRSQETRYF
d_gene: TRBD1; j_gene: TRBJ1-2; v_gene: TRBV4-2; abundance: NA; CDR3nt: TGTGTCAGCAGCCAAGCCGTGACAGGGGACGTTGTCTACACCTTC; CDR3aa: CVSSQAVTGDVVYTF
d_gene: NA; j_gene: TRBJ1-1; v_gene: TRBV7-8; abundance: few; CDR3nt: TGTGCCAGCAGCTCGGTAGGCGCTGAAGCTTTCTTT; CDR3aa: CASSSVGAEAFF
d_gene: NA; j_gene: TRBJ2-7; v_gene: TRBV12-3/TRBV12-4; abundance: few; CDR3nt: TGTGCCAGCAGTCCCGAAGGGCAGGCTCAGCGTGACGAGCAGTACTTC; CDR3aa: CASSPEGQAQRDEQYF
d_gene: TRBD2; j_gene: TRBJ2-3; v_gene: TRBV5-4; abundance: many; CDR3nt: TGTGCCAGCAGAGTTAGCGGGAGGGGTTTGGATACGCAGTATTTT; CDR3aa: CASRVSGRGLDTQYF
d_gene: NA; j_gene: TRBJ1-1; v_gene: TRBV25-1; abundance: NA; CDR3nt: TGTGCCAGCCTCTTCGGGACTGAAGCTTTCTTT; CDR3aa: CASLFGTEAFF
d_gene: TRBD1; j_gene: TRBJ1-6; v_gene: TRBV7-9; abundance: many; CDR3nt: TGTGCCAGCAGCTTGGGACAGGGGGGCAATTCACCCCTCCACTTT; CDR3aa: CASSLGQGGNSPLHF
d_gene: TRBD2; j_gene: TRBJ2-1; v_gene: TRBV7-2; abundance: once; CDR3nt: TGTGCCAGCAGCTTAGCGAGGAGACTAGCTGGAGTGCCGGGTGAGCAGTTCTTC; CDR3aa: CASSLARRLAGVPGEQFF
d_gene: NA; j_gene: TRBJ2-1; v_gene: TRBV29-1; abundance: few; CDR3nt: TGCAGCGTTGATGTTGTCAATGAGCAGTTCTTC; CDR3aa: CSVDVVNEQFF
d_gene: NA; j_gene: TRBJ1-4; v_gene: TRBV5-1; abundance: NA; CDR3nt: TGCGCCAGCATCTTGGCTCCAACAACTAATGAAAAGCTGTTTTTT; CDR3aa: CASILAPTTNEKLFF
d_gene: NA; j_gene: TRBJ1-5; v_gene: TRBV7-9; abundance: NA; CDR3nt: TGTACCAGCAGCTTAGGAGTCGGCCTTTGTCAGCCCCAGCATTTT; CDR3aa: CTSSLGVGLCQPQHF
d_gene: NA; j_gene: TRBJ2-2; v_gene: TRBV20-1; abundance: NA; CDR3nt: TGCAGTGCTAGCAGGGTTACCGGGGAGCTGTTTTTT; CDR3aa: CSASRVTGELFF
d_gene: TRBD2; j_gene: TRBJ2-2; v_gene: TRBV6-2/TRBV6-3; abundance: NA; CDR3nt: TGTGCCAGCAGGGGAACTAGCGATACCGGGGAGCTGTTTTTT; CDR3aa: CASRGTSDTGELFF
d_gene: NA; j_gene: TRBJ1-1; v_gene: TRBV6-4; abundance: NA; CDR3nt: TGTGCCAGCAGTGTGGGTGTGTGTAACACTGAGGCTTTCTTT; CDR3aa: CASSVGVCNTEAFF
d_gene: TRBD1; j_gene: TRBJ1-2; v_gene: TRBV20-1; abundance: NA; CDR3nt: TGCAGTGCTAGAGTTCACGGACAGGGGTTGGGGGATGGCTACACCTTC; CDR3aa: CSARVHGQGLGDGYTF
d_gene: TRBD2; j_gene: TRBJ2-4; v_gene: TRBV18; abundance: many; CDR3nt: TGTGCCAGCTCAAATAGCGGGCTAGCCAAAAACATTCAGTACTTC; CDR3aa: CASSNSGLAKNIQYF
d_gene: NA; j_gene: TRBJ1-4; v_gene: TRBV4-1; abundance: many; CDR3nt: TGCGCCAGCAGTCAACCTATAATTAATGAAAAACTGTTTTTT; CDR3aa: CASSQPIINEKLFF
d_gene: NA; j_gene: TRBJ2-7; v_gene: TRBV6-1; abundance: medium-sized; CDR3nt: TGTGCCAGCAGTTCACGGGACGCCCCCTACGAGCAGTACTTC; CDR3aa: CASSSRDAPYEQYF
d_gene: TRBD1; j_gene: TRBJ2-1; v_gene: TRBV20-1; abundance: many; CDR3nt: TGCAGTGCTACTGGACAGGGTGACTACAATGAGCAGTTCTTC; CDR3aa: CSATGQGDYNEQFF
d_gene: NA; j_gene: TRBJ2-3; v_gene: TRBV20-1; abundance: many; CDR3nt: TGCAGTGTTGCCACTTCTAGCGATACGCAGTATTTT; CDR3aa: CSVATSSDTQYF
d_gene: TRBD1; j_gene: TRBJ2-2; v_gene: TRBV25-1; abundance: few; CDR3nt: TGTGCCATCAGTGAGGGGACAGGGGACACCGGTGAGCTGTTTTTT; CDR3aa: CAISEGTGDTGELFF
d_gene: TRBD1; j_gene: TRBJ1-2; v_gene: TRBV5-1; abundance: NA; CDR3nt: TGCGCCAGCAGCTTTGGACAGGGAGATAACTATGGCTACACCTTC; CDR3aa: CASSFGQGDNYGYTF
d_gene: NA; j_gene: TRBJ1-2; v_gene: TRBV6-1; abundance: NA; CDR3nt: TGTGCCAGCACCGCAGGAGAAGCCTATGGCTACACCTTC; CDR3aa: CASTAGEAYGYTF
d_gene: TRBD2; j_gene: TRBJ2-1; v_gene: TRBV19; abundance: NA; CDR3nt: TGTGCCAGTAGTTGTGGACTAGCGGTCAATGAGCAGTTCTTC; CDR3aa: CASSCGLAVNEQFF